The entry below gives a single T cell receptor beta chain sequence along with its context. The antigen is not known. The data were obtained in a study of T cells in Graves' hyperthyroidism and ophthalmopathy. Amplification yielded TCR beta CDR3 regions, with RNA transcripts as the source. The HTBI primer set drove a first-round RT-PCR of the TCR CDR3. One entry per CDR3 protein, called by TCRdb with MiXCR from the multiplex PCR reads. The sample includes approximately 640,000 distinct CDR3 sequences, about 45% of them seen just once. Study-level results: In blood, most of the thyroid clonotypes expanded above 0.001 were also present.

What was sequenced was peripheral blood or thyroid tissue (not recorded which). The clonotype originates from an adult man with Graves' disease, either hyperthyroidism or ophthalmopathy (not recorded which).

As DNA, the CDR3 is TGTGCCAGCAGCTTAGGGACAGGTACCGAGACCCAGTACTTC. Protein sequence: CASSLGTGTETQYF. The gene calls are TRBV7-6 and TRBJ2-5; 7 bases align to TRBD1. The CDR3 runs 14 residues. With V trimmed by 1 base and J by 5 bases, 4 bases remained unmatched. Germline assignment: CDR1 SGHVS and CDR2 FNYEAQ.